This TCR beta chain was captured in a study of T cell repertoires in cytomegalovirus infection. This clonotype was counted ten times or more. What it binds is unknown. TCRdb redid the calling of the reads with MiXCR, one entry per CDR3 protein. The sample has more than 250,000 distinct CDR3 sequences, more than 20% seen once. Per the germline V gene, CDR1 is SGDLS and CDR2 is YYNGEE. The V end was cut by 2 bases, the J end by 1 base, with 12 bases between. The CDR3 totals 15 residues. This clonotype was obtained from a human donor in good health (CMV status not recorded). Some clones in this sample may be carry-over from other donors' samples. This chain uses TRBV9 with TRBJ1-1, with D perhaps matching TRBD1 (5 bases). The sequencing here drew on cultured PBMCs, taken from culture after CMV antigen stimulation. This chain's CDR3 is CASSVRDGANTEAFF. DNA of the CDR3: TGTGCCAGCAGCGTCCGGGACGGAGCGAACACTGAAGCTTTCTTT. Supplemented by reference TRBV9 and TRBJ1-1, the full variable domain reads DSGVTQTPKHLITATGQRVTLRCSPRSGDLSVYWYQQSLDQGLQFLIQYYNGEERAKGNILERFSAQQFPDLHSELNLSSLELGDSALYFCASSVRDGANTEAFFGQGTRLTVV.